One and the same sample provided the 23 T cell receptor gamma chains below, sequenced in a study of intestinal T cells in coeliac disease. The TRG library came from about 200 ng of biopsy DNA amplified with LymphoTrack primers. TCRdb called clones anew from the multiplex PCR reads with CATT. The profile shows a few hundred gamma-chain clones, about half of them singletons. For each case, the template was genomic DNA from ten roughly 5-µm formalin-fixed paraffin-embedded scrolls. Source material: a duodenal biopsy. Source of these receptors: a human donor who served as a control with a normal duodenal biopsy, not a healthy volunteer.

About this clone: This same CDR3 is encoded by further DNA sequences in the sample. This sequence joins TRGV11 and TRGJ1 or TRGJ2. TRGV11 is an ORF; its function is uncertain. Losses at the gene ends were 9 bases for V and 4 bases for J; bases not matched to a gene: 9. This CDR3 contains 13 residues. The chain's CDR3 is CACWPIPYYKKLF. The CDR3 nucleotides are TGTGCCTGCTGGCCTATACCCTATTATAAGAAACTCTTT.

The rearrangement uses TRGV4 and TRGJ1 or TRGJ2. V gave up 6 bases and J gave up 3 bases; unmatched junction bases: 8. CDR1 is EGSTGY, CDR2 YDSYTSSV, per germline. This CDR3 spans 13 amino acids. CDR3 amino acids: CATWFQIYYKKLF. CDR3 sequence (DNA): TGTGCCACCTGGTTCCAAATTTATTATAAGAAACTCTTT.

The V gene is TRGV10, the J gene TRGJ1 or TRGJ2. TRGV10 carries the ORF label, with uncertain function. J was trimmed by 2 bases and V by 13 bases; bases with no gene match: 24. The CDR3 is 17 amino acids. CDR3 DNA sequence: TGTGCTGGCGTGGGGATTATGGCCCAGGGCCATTATTATAAGAAACTCTTT. It encodes CAGVGIMAQGHYYKKLF.

The chain recombines TRGV3 with TRGJ1 or TRGJ2. The CDR3 length is 13 residues. The germline V gene has CDR1 VTNTFY and CDR2 YDVSTARD (reference sequence). Trimming at V came to 0 bases and at J to 6 bases, leaving 5 bases not matched to a gene. CDR3 coding DNA: TGTGCCACCTGGGACAGGCTGAGTTATAAGAAACTCTTT. It specifies CATWDRLSYKKLF.

This chain's CDR3 is CATWTEITTGWFKIF. The CDR3, as DNA: TGTGCCACCTGGACAGAAATTACCACTGGTTGGTTCAAGATATTT. The chain links TRGV2 to TRGJP1. Germline CDR1 EGSNGY, CDR2 YDSYNSKV. There are 15 residues in the CDR3. V shed 6 bases, J shed 1 base, and the junction held 8 bases outside the gene matches.

This clone occurred a few times. TCRdb has a much larger clone's protein, which differs at residue 5 from the translation of this DNA, likely because of a read error; what is shown is the protein translated from the DNA. CDR3 sequence (DNA): TGTGCTGCGTGGGTTTATATGAGGAAACTCTTT. Its protein is CAAWVYMRKLF. The rearrangement links TRGV10 to TRGJ1 or TRGJ2. TRGV10 is treated as an ORF (open reading frame) with a function not yet certain. Trimming cost V 8 bases and J 12 bases; bases outside gene matches: 11. The CDR3 has 11 amino acids.

The chain couples TRGV4 to TRGJ1 or TRGJ2. The germline V gene has CDR1 EGSTGY and CDR2 YDSYTSSV. The CDR3 is 11 amino acids. The CDR3 is CAPGMKHKKLF. CDR3 bases: TGTGCACCTGGGATGAAGCATAAGAAACTCTTT.

This clone has only a few counts. TCRdb pairs this DNA with a much larger clone's protein that differs at residue 10, likely a read error; the protein shown was translated from the DNA. The chain carries TRGV8 and TRGJP1. CDR3 length: 13 amino acids. CDR1 VENAVY and CDR2 YDSYNSRV come from the germline V gene. In nucleotides, the CDR3 is TGTGCCACCTGGGATACCACTGGTTGGTACAAGATATTT. Its protein product is CATWDTTGWYKIF.

V gene TRGV2 combines with J gene TRGJ1 or TRGJ2. The CDR3 runs to 13 residues. The V segment lost 6 bases and the J segment 3 bases; nucleotides outside the gene matches: 8. Germline CDR1 EGSNGY, CDR2 YDSYNSKV. CDR3 region: CATWTGVYYKKLF. As DNA, the CDR3 is TGTGCCACCTGGACGGGCGTTTATTATAAGAAACTCTTT.

This chain joins TRGV4 and TRGJ1 or TRGJ2. V was pared by 12 bases and J by 16 bases, with 18 bases of the junction left unmatched. The CDR3 totals 10 residues. Germline CDR1 is EGSTGY and CDR2 is YDSYTSSV. The CDR3 DNA is TGTGCCCACCTGGGATTGAGAAACCTCTTT. Protein product: CAHLGLRNLF.

In this sample, this clone turned up a few times. The chain is built from TRGV2 and TRGJP2. The CDR3 sequence is 16 residues long. The V gene end was trimmed by 0 bases and the J gene end by 3 bases; junction bases not matched to a gene: 7. Germline V gene data show CDR1 as EGSNGY and CDR2 as YDSYNSKV. CDR3: CATWDGEGGSDWIKTF. CDR3 coding DNA: TGTGCCACCTGGGACGGGGAGGGCGGTAGTGATTGGATCAAGACGTTT.

This clone was seen just once. This chain links TRGV5 with TRGJ1 or TRGJ2. From germline, CDR1 is VINAFY and CDR2 YDVSNSKD. The CDR3 spans 14 residues. With 0 bases clipped from V and 9 bases from J, the junction kept 11 bases outside the gene matches. The CDR3 DNA reads TGTGCCACCTGGGACAGGCCAGGCGGGAGTAAGAAACTCTTT. Its translation is CATWDRPGGSKKLF.

This clone was counted only a few times. The chain employs TRGV8 and TRGJP1. Germline V gene sequence: CDR1 VENAVY, CDR2 YDSYNSRV. The CDR3 has 13 amino acids. The CDR3: CAPRDTTGWFKIF. CDR3 coding DNA: TGTGCACCTCGGGATACCACTGGTTGGTTCAAGATATTT.

A few counts support this clone. For this DNA, TCRdb reports the protein of a much larger clone, which diverges at residue 5, most likely from a read error; the protein presented here is translated directly from the DNA. The rearrangement uses TRGV10 and TRGJ1 or TRGJ2. TRGV10 is an ORF, and what it does is uncertain. The CDR3 runs 11 residues. The V and J ends lost 8 bases and 12 bases, in that order; junction bases with no gene match: 11. Here the CDR3 DNA reads TGTGCTGCGTGGAGAACGGGGGGGAAACTCTTT. Its protein product is CAAWRTGGKLF.

The chain's CDR3 is CALITTGPTFNYKKLF. DNA for the CDR3: TGTGCCCTTATTACTACCGGGCCCACCTTCAATTATAAGAAACTCTTT. The chain has TRGV10 and TRGJ1 or TRGJ2. TRGV10 is an ORF, with its function uncertain. The CDR3 contains 16 residues.

The V and J genes are TRGV10 and TRGJ1 or TRGJ2. TRGV10 is filed as an ORF, its function uncertain. There are 11 residues in the CDR3. The CDR3 region has the DNA TGTGCGCGTGGGATCTGTCTAGGGAAACTCTTT. It codes for CARGICLGKLF.

The gene calls are TRGV9 and TRGJ1 or TRGJ2. Germline V gene sequence: CDR1 GITISATS, CDR2 ISYDGTV (reference sequence). Germline trimming cut 0 bases from V and 2 bases from J; bases unmatched to any gene: 19. The CDR3 has 19 residues. CDR3 loop: CALWEVWVTFLNDYYKKLF. DNA for the CDR3: TGTGCCTTGTGGGAGGTGTGGGTAACCTTCCTCAACGATTATTATAAGAAACTCTTT.

The V gene is TRGV2, the J gene TRGJ1 or TRGJ2. This CDR3 has 13 amino acids. Germline V gives CDR1 EGSNGY, CDR2 YDSYNSKV. CDR3: CAPGTGDWYKKLF. For the CDR3, the DNA is TGTGCACCTGGGACGGGCGATTGGTATAAGAAACTCTTT.

To note about this clone: Within the sample, other DNA sequences also encode this same CDR3. The chain couples TRGV2 to TRGJP1. Germline CDR1 reads EGSNGY; CDR2 reads YDSYNSKV. The CDR3 loop spans 17 amino acids. V shed 8 bases, J shed 0 bases, and the junction held 15 bases outside the gene matches. CDR3 coding DNA: TGTGCCACCTTGGGACGGGCTCCCTATACCACTGGTTGGTTCAAGATATTT. Amino acid sequence: CATLGRAPYTTGWFKIF.

CDR3 sequence (DNA): TGTGCTGCGTGGGATTCCAAGGATTATAAGAAACTCTTT. It translates to CAAWDSKDYKKLF. The chain couples TRGV10 to TRGJ1 or TRGJ2. TRGV10 is filed as an ORF, its function uncertain. V shed 8 bases and J 5 bases; nucleotides not matched to a gene: 10. The CDR3 runs to 13 residues.

Notes on this clone: At the DNA level, this CDR3 is encoded by other sequences in the same sample as well. The chain joins TRGV3 to TRGJ1 or TRGJ2. The CDR3 sequence is 12 residues long. Unmatched junction bases numbered 3, after V lost 3 bases and J lost 4 bases. From germline, CDR1 is VTNTFY and CDR2 YDVSTARD (reference sequence). In DNA form, the CDR3 reads TGTGCCACCTGGGACGGGTATTATAAGAAACTCTTT. Protein product: CATWDGYYKKLF.

As concerns this clone: Given a far larger clone just one base away, this is likely a sequencing read error. The same CDR3 arises from other DNA sequences in this sample as well. V and J are TRGV8 and TRGJP1. Germline loops: CDR1 VENAVY, CDR2 YDSYNSRV. The CDR3 is 13 residues long. The CDR3 spells CATWDTTGWFKIF. The CDR3 DNA is TGTGCCACCTGGGATACCACTGGTTGGTTCAAGATATTC.

This clone has only a few counts. V is TRGV3 and J is TRGJ1 or TRGJ2. This CDR3 is built from 12 residues. Trimming took 5 bases from V and 4 from J; bases not matched to a gene: 5. Germline-derived CDR1 and CDR2 are VTNTFY and YDVSTARD (reference sequence). CDR3 amino acids: CATWGRYYKKLF. In DNA form, the CDR3 reads TGTGCCACCTGGGGACGGTATTATAAGAAACTCTTT.